These T cell receptor beta chains were read from a single sample in a study of post-analysis software for immune sequencing data. Each CDR3 protein is one row after TCRdb ran MiXCR on the PCR reads. The sample has roughly 800,000 distinct CDR3 sequences; about 53% are singletons. Material: blood. The receptor source for this set is a girl aged 5-17 years with multiple sclerosis. Both conserved end residues are part of each CDR3. Each record gives: V gene, J gene, clone size, D gene, CDR3 protein, CDR3 DNA. The D gene is left open where the match is weak. Expanded clones are given a class, and other clones once, few, many or no size at all.

TRBV6-5	TRBJ1-2	.	.	CASSYSKMGAGNYGYTF	TGTGCCAGCAGTTACTCGAAAATGGGGGCGGGAAACTATGGCTACACCTTC
TRBV5-1	TRBJ1-5	few	TRBD1	CARERTGRSNQPQHF	TGCGCCAGAGAAAGGACAGGGCGAAGCAATCAGCCCCAGCATTTT
TRBV10-3	TRBJ2-3	.	TRBD1	CAISEEGQGHTQYF	TGTGCCATCAGTGAGGAAGGACAGGGCCATACGCAGTATTTT
TRBV6-5	TRBJ1-1	.	TRBD1	CASSLDRRAETFF	TGTGCCAGCAGTCTGGACAGGCGGGCTGAGACTTTCTTT
TRBV9	TRBJ1-2	.	.	CASSSLHRESGYTF	TGTGCCAGCAGCTCTCTTCACAGGGAATCTGGCTACACCTTC
TRBV5-1	TRBJ2-3	.	.	CASSLAGSIGTDTQYF	TGCGCCAGCAGCTTGGCCGGGAGCATAGGCACAGATACGCAGTATTTT
TRBV20-1	TRBJ2-5	few	TRBD2	CSASTLAGRETQYF	TGCAGTGCTAGCACGCTAGCGGGGCGAGAGACCCAGTACTTC
TRBV13	TRBJ2-7	.	.	CASARGYEQYF	TGTGCCAGCGCGAGGGGCTACGAGCAGTACTTC
TRBV12-3/TRBV12-4	TRBJ2-1	once	TRBD2	CASSTSGVYNEQFF	TGTGCCAGCAGTACTAGCGGGGTCTACAATGAGCAGTTCTTC
TRBV5-1	TRBJ2-7	.	.	CASSPEASPYEQYF	TGCGCCAGCAGCCCGGAGGCTAGCCCATACGAGCAGTACTTC
TRBV6-1	TRBJ2-5	few	.	CASSKYRWGGPQETQYF	TGTGCCAGCAGCAAATACCGTTGGGGGGGCCCCCAAGAGACCCAGTACTTC
TRBV7-9	TRBJ2-7	few	TRBD2	CASSRLAGPYEQYF	TGTGCCAGCAGCCGACTAGCGGGTCCCTACGAGCAGTACTTC
TRBV6-1	TRBJ2-7	.	.	CASSDPGHFYEQYF	TGTGCCAGCAGTGATCCGGGACATTTCTACGAGCAGTACTTC
TRBV5-1	TRBJ2-3	few	.	CASSQGPPTDTQYF	TGCGCCAGCAGCCAGGGTCCCCCAACAGATACGCAGTATTTT
TRBV9	TRBJ1-2	.	TRBD1	CASTWGTGSNYGYTF	TGTGCCAGCACCTGGGGGACAGGGAGCAACTATGGCTACACCTTC
TRBV4-1	TRBJ1-1	.	TRBD1	CASSQGFRGGNTEAFF	TGCGCCAGCAGCCAAGGATTCAGGGGGGGGAACACTGAAGCTTTCTTT